This entry lists 6 T cell receptor beta chains sequenced from one sample in a study of blood T cell repertoires in COVID-19. Profiled with immunoSEQ multiplex PCR; TCRdb holds only in-frame clones, not every one. The sample lists nearly 80,000 clones, about four fifths occurring once. Sequencing input: peripheral blood. The receptor set was obtained from a woman between 65 and 79 years old with acute or convalescent COVID-19.

The genes are TRBV15 and TRBJ1-4, with a weak D call TRBD1 (6 bases). This CDR3 region has 14 residues. Trimming removed 6 bases from V and 5 bases from J, with 13 bases in between. Germline CDR1 reads LNHNV; CDR2 reads YYDKDF (reference sequence). The CDR3 DNA reads as TGTGCCACCAGGAAACGGCAGGGGAATGAAAAACTGTTTTTT. Translation gives CATRKRQGNEKLFF.

This chain joins TRBV6-5 and TRBJ2-1, with 8 bases aligning to TRBD1. The CDR3 length is 14 residues. The germline V gene encodes CDR1 MNHEY and CDR2 SVGAGI. V was clipped by 7 bases and J by 4 bases; unmatched bases: 6. The CDR3 is CASIPDRVYNEQFF. The CDR3 nucleotides are TGTGCCAGCATTCCGGACAGGGTTTACAATGAGCAGTTCTTC.

The rearrangement joins TRBV3-1 (or the pseudogene TRBV3-2) to TRBJ2-1; D is unclear. V was trimmed by 4 bases and J by 10 bases, leaving 8 bases between them. The CDR3 length is 11 residues. Germline V gene data show CDR1 as LGHDT and CDR2 as YNNKEL (reference sequence). The CDR3 DNA reads TGTGCCAGCAGCCTGATGAGGGAGCAGTTCTTC. Its protein product is CASSLMREQFF.

The chain has TRBV3-1 (or the pseudogene TRBV3-2) and TRBJ1-3, with 7 positions matching TRBD1. The CDR3 consists of 17 residues. The germline gives CDR1 LGHDT, CDR2 YNNKEL (reference sequence). V was clipped by 1 base and J by 1 base; unmatched bases: 7. The CDR3 DNA follows: TGTGCCAGCAGCCAAGTCACAGGGGCCTTATCTGGAAACACCATATATTTT. It encodes CASSQVTGALSGNTIYF.

The rearrangement joins TRBV19 to TRBJ2-3; TRBD2 is a possible D gene (6 bases). The CDR3 has 13 residues. Trimming left V 5 bases short and J 4 bases short, with 10 bases between. Germline loops: CDR1 LNHDA, CDR2 SQIVND (reference sequence). For the CDR3, the DNA is TGTGCCAGTAGTGTGACTAGTCCAGATACGCAGTATTTT. Protein sequence: CASSVTSPDTQYF. The full variable domain, in which reference TRBV19 and TRBJ2-3 provide the parts outside the CDR3, is DGGITQSPKYLFRKEGQNVTLSCEQNLNHDAMYWYRQDPGQGLRLIYYSQIVNDFQKGDIAEGYSVSREKKESFPLTVTSAQKNPTAFYLCASSVTSPDTQYFGPGTRLTVL.

CDR3 bases: TGTGCCAGCAGCCCGGGAGTCGGCACCGGGGAGCTGTTTTTT. Translation gives CASSPGVGTGELFF. This chain links TRBV3-1 (or the pseudogene TRBV3-2) with TRBJ2-2; maybe TRBD2 (6 bases). The germline V gene has CDR1 LGHDT and CDR2 YNNKEL (reference sequence). The CDR3 runs to 14 residues. With 4 bases removed from V and 4 bases from J, the gap between germline ends came to 10 bases.